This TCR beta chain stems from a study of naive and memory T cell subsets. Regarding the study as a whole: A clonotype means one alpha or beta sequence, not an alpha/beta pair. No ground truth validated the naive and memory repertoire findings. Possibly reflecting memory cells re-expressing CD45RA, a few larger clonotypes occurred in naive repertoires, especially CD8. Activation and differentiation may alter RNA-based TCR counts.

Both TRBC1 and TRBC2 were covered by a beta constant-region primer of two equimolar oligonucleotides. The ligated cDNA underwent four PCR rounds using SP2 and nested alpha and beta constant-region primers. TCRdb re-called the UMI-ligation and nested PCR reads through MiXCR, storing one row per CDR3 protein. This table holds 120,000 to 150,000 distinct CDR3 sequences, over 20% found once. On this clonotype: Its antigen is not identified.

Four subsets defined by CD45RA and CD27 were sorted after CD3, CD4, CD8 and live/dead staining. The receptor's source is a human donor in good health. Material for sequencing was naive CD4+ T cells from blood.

The CDR3: CASSTPVDDGYTF. CDR3 DNA sequence: TGTGCCAGCAGCACTCCGGTCGACGATGGCTACACCTTC. V and J are TRBV21-1 and TRBJ1-2. TRBV21-1 is tagged as a pseudogene. CDR3 length: 13 residues.